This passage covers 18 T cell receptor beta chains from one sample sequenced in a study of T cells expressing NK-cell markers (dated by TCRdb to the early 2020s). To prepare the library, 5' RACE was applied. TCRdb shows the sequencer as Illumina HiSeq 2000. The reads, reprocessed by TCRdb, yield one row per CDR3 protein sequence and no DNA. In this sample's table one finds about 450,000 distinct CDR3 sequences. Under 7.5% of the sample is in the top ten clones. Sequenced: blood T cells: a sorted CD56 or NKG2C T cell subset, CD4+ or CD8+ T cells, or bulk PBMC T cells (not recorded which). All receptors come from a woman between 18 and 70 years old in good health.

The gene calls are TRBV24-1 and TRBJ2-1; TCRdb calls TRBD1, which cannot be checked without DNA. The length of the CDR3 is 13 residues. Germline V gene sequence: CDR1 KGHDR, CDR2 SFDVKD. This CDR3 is CACQGARCYEQFF.

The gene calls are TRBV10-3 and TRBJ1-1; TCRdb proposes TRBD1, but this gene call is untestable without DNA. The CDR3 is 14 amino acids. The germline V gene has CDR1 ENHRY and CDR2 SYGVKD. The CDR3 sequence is CAISDQGANTEAFF.

CDR3 sequence reads: CASSMGTGDQPQHF. V gene TRBV19 combines with J gene TRBJ1-5; the TCRdb D gene call, TRBD1, has no DNA to confirm it. The CDR3 covers 14 residues. Germline values: CDR1 LNHDA, CDR2 SQIVND (reference sequence).

CDR3 residues: CASSPSRGHEQFF. This chain joins TRBV12-3 or TRBV12-4 and TRBJ2-1; TCRdb indicates TRBD1, and absent DNA this call remains unverified. This CDR3 is built from 13 residues.

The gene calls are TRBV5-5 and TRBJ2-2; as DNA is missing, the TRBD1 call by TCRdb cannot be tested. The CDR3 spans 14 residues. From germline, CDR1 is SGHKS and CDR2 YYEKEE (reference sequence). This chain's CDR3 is CASSLATGGGELFF.

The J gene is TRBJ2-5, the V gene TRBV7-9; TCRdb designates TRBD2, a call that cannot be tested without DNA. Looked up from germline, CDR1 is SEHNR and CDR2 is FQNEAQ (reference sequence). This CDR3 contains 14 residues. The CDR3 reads CASRGTLWQETQYF.

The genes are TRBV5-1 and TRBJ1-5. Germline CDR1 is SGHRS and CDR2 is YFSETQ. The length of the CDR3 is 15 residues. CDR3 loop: CASRPVPGSNQPQHF.

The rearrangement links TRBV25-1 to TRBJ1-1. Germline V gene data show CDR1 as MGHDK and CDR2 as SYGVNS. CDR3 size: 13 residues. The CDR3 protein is CASSEGRNTEAFF. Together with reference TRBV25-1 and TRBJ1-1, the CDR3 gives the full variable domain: EADIYQTPRYLVIGTGKKITLECSQTMGHDKMYWYQQDPGMELHLIHYSYGVNSTEKGDLSSESTVSRIRTEHFPLTLESARPSHTSQYLCASSEGRNTEAFFGQGTRLTVV.

The CDR3 reads CASSSRGREPPYEQYF. V gene TRBV18 combines with J gene TRBJ2-7; TCRdb calls TRBD2, which cannot be checked without DNA. Germline lookup yields CDR1 KGHSH and CDR2 LQKENI. This CDR3 has 16 amino acids. Full variable domain (outside the CDR3, taken from reference TRBV18 and TRBJ2-7): NAGVMQNPRHLVRRRGQEARLRCSPMKGHSHVYWYRQLPEEGLKFMVYLQKENIIDESGMPKERFSAEFPKEGPSILRIQQVVRGDSAAYFCASSSRGREPPYEQYFGPGTRLTVT.

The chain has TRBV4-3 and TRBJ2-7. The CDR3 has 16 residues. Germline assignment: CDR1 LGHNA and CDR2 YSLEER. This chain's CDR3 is CASSQEFGVGGYEQYF.

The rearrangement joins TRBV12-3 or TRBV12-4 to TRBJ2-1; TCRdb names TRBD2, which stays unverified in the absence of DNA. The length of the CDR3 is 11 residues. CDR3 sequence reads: CASSLRGGQFF.

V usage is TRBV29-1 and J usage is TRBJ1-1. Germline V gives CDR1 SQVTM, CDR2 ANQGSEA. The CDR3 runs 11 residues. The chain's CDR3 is CSVVGRDEAFF.

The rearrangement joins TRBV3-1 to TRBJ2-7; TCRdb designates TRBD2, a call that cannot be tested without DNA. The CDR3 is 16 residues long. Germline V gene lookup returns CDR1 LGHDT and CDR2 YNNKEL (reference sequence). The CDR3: CASSQLLAGESYEQYF.

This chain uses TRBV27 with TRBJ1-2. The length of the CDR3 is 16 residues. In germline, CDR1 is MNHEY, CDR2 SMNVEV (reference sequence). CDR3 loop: CASSLLGSQLNYGYTF.

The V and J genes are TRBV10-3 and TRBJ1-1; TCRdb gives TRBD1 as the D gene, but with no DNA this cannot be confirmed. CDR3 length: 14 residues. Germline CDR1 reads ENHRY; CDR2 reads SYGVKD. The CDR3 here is CAISDRDTNTEAFF.

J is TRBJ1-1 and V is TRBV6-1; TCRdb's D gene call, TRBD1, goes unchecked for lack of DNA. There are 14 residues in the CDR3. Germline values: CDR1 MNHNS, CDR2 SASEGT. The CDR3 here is CASSVVRTGTEAFF.

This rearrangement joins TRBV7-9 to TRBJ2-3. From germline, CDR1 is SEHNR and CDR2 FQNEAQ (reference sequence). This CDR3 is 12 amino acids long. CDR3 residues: CASSLALDTQYF.

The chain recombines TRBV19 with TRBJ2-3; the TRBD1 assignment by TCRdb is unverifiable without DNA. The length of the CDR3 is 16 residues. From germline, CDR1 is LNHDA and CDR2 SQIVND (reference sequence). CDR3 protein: CASNRGAGWIPDTQYF.